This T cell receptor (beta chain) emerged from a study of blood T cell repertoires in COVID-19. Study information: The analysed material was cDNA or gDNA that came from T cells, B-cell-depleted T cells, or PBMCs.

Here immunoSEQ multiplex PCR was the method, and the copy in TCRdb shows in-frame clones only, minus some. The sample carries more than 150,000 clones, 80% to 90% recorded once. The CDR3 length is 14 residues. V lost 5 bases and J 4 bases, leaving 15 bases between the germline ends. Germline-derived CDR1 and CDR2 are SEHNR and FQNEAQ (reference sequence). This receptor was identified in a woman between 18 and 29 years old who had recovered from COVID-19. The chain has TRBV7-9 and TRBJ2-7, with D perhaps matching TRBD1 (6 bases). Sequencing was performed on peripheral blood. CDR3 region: CASSTDRQWYEQYF. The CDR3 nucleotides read TGTGCCAGCAGCACAGACAGGCAATGGTACGAGCAGTACTTC.